The source of this T cell receptor beta chain is a study of T-cell reconstitution after alpha-beta-depleted transplantation in children. V shed 1 base, J shed 8 bases, and the junction held 10 bases outside the gene matches. CDR3 length: 17 residues. Per the germline V gene, CDR1 is SGHTA and CDR2 is FQGNSA. Preparation of the TCRbeta library used unique molecular identifiers. TCRdb re-called the PCR reads through MiXCR, storing one row per CDR3 protein. The table records roughly 500,000 distinct CDR3 sequences, about 30% of them present only once. The chain has TRBV7-2 and TRBJ1-4; 10 positions agree with TRBD1. The sample here was PBMCs from the stem cell graft donor, taken from the stem cell graft. The TCR sequence derives from a human donor who donated a stem cell graft to a child with aplastic anemia. The CDR3 sequence is CASSLGPRDRGREKLFF. In nucleotides, the CDR3 is TGTGCCAGCAGCTTAGGACCCCGGGACAGGGGACGGGAAAAACTGTTTTTT.